This TCR beta chain emerged from a study of identical twins. Study conclusions and caveats: Memory repertoires lacked the insertion deficit that abundant cord blood beta clonotypes showed.

A template switching step contributed a universal primer site, while unique molecular identifiers were present in the cDNA. TCRdb redid the calling of the 5' RACE reads with MiXCR, one entry per CDR3 protein. This table has roughly 750,000 distinct CDR3 sequences, 21% appearing once. This CDR3 is 14 amino acids long. Trimming stripped 5 bases from V and 5 bases from J, with 16 bases between. This clonotype was seen a handful of times. Its antigen is not identified. These data were likewise used in another study, on T cells expressing NK-cell markers. Per that study: From sorted CD3+CD56+NKG2C+, CD3+CD56+NKG2C- and CD3+CD56-NKG2C+ T cells came the TCR beta repertoires.

Sequencing used PBMCs. The chain has TRBV12-3 or TRBV12-4 and TRBJ2-7; tentatively, D is TRBD1 or TRBD2 (5 bases each). The TCR originated in a woman aged 18-30 years in good health. Here the CDR3 reads CASSHRDQGNEQYF. CDR3 DNA sequence: TGTGCCAGCAGTCACCGGGACCAGGGAAACGAGCAGTACTTC.